The 7 T cell receptor beta chains reported below all come from one sample, sequenced in a study of T cell responses to AZD1222 COVID-19 vaccine. Assay: immunoSEQ multiplex PCR; the TCRdb copy retains only in-frame clones and omits some. The data show more than 20,000 clones, around 86% seen once. The sequenced sample was peripheral blood, obtained 28 days after the second AZD1222 dose. The receptors here all came from an adult who received the AZD1222 COVID-19 vaccine.

The chain joins TRBV7-2 to TRBJ2-1; D tentatively reads TRBD1 or TRBD2 (5 bases each). This CDR3 is built from 14 residues. The V end lost 7 bases, the J end lost 9 bases, and 19 bases lay between the germline ends. Germline lookup yields CDR1 SGHTA and CDR2 FQGNSA. CDR3 in amino acids: CASTTGTDSVEQFF. In DNA form, the CDR3 reads TGTGCCAGCACAACCGGGACCGACTCTGTTGAGCAGTTCTTC.

This clone has a single count. V is TRBV7-6 and J is TRBJ2-2; D not resolved. Looked up from germline, CDR1 is SGHVS and CDR2 is FNYEAQ. CDR3 length: 17 residues. V was cut by 4 bases and J by 3 bases, with 18 bases left in between. In nucleotides, the CDR3 is TGTGCCAGCAGCTCCTATATTGACCCGGCGGACACCGGGGAGCTGTTTTTT. This gives the protein CASSSYIDPADTGELFF.

The chain combines TRBV5-1 with TRBJ2-5; D gene unclear. This CDR3 region has 15 residues. Trimming removed 6 bases at V and 1 base at J, with 16 bases between. Germline V lookup: CDR1 SGHRS, CDR2 YFSETQ. This CDR3 reads CASTNAVGVQETQYF. Written as DNA, the CDR3 is TGCGCCAGCACCAACGCTGTTGGGGTCCAAGAGACCCAGTACTTC. Drawing the rest from reference TRBV5-1 and TRBJ2-5, the complete variable domain is KAGVTQTPRYLIKTRGQQVTLSCSPISGHRSVSWYQQTPGQGLQFLFEYFSETQRNKGNFPGRFSGRQFSNSRSEMNVSTLELGDSALYLCASTNAVGVQETQYFGPGTRLLVL.

The chain employs TRBV30 and TRBJ1-6; weak D call: TRBD1 (5 bases). V was pared by 2 bases and J by 8 bases, with 19 bases between. Germline lookup yields CDR1 GTSNPN and CDR2 SVGIG (reference sequence). CDR3 size: 16 residues. This CDR3 reads CAWSLRAGSMDSPLHF. As DNA, the CDR3 is TGTGCCTGGAGTCTCAGGGCAGGGTCTATGGATTCACCCCTCCACTTT.

V and J are TRBV5-4 and TRBJ1-2, with unresolved D. Germline values: CDR1 SGHNT, CDR2 YYREEE (reference sequence). The CDR3 has 14 amino acids. Trimming left V 1 base short and J 0 bases short, with 7 bases between. CDR3 coding DNA: TGTGCCAGCAGCTTGCACGGGACTAACTATGGCTACACCTTC. It is translated as CASSLHGTNYGYTF.

This sequence joins TRBV9 and TRBJ2-7, with 13 bases aligning to TRBD2. This CDR3 is 15 amino acids long. Germline CDR1 is SGDLS and CDR2 is YYNGEE. V shed 0 bases, J shed 4 bases, and the junction held 1 base outside the gene matches. The CDR3 loop is CASSVGTSGSYEQYF. The CDR3 nucleotides read TGTGCCAGCAGCGTAGGGACTAGCGGGAGTTACGAGCAGTACTTC. Filled out from reference TRBV9 and TRBJ2-7, the complete variable domain reads DSGVTQTPKHLITATGQRVTLRCSPRSGDLSVYWYQQSLDQGLQFLIQYYNGEERAKGNILERFSAQQFPDLHSELNLSSLELGDSALYFCASSVGTSGSYEQYFGPGTRLTVT.

For this clone: A read error may produce the germline difference seen at one junction end. The chain has TRBV20-1 and TRBJ1-4; D remains ambiguous. The CDR3 is made up of 11 amino acids. The germline V gene encodes CDR1 DFQATT and CDR2 SNEGSKA (reference sequence). The CDR3 DNA sequence: TGCAGTGCTAGAACCGGCTGCCCTGGAGAATTT. Encoded protein: CSARTGCPGEF.